This T cell receptor beta chain was sequenced for a study of blood T cell repertoires in COVID-19. About the study: There were acute and convalescent COVID-19 samples, and they came from the United States, Italy and Spain. The cDNA or gDNA used as material had been derived from T cells, B-cell-depleted T cells, or PBMCs.

Per the study methods: The authors estimated nucleated cell counts from reference gene primer amplification. Assay: immunoSEQ multiplex PCR; the TCRdb copy retains only in-frame clones and omits some. V and J calls and clone size are as listed in that table; D and trimming were resolved from the DNA. The data hold 100,000 or so clones, with roughly 84% observed a single time. J lost 3 bases, V lost 1 base, and 4 bases had no gene match. There are 16 residues in the CDR3. Germline CDR1 is KGHSH and CDR2 is LQKENI. The clonotype originates from a human donor in a cohort sampled during active COVID-19. The specimen was peripheral blood. V and J are TRBV18 and TRBJ1-4; 8 nucleotides match TRBD1. CDR3: CASSPLQGASNEKLFF. CDR3 bases: TGTGCCAGCTCACCACTTCAGGGGGCATCTAATGAAAAACTGTTTTTT.